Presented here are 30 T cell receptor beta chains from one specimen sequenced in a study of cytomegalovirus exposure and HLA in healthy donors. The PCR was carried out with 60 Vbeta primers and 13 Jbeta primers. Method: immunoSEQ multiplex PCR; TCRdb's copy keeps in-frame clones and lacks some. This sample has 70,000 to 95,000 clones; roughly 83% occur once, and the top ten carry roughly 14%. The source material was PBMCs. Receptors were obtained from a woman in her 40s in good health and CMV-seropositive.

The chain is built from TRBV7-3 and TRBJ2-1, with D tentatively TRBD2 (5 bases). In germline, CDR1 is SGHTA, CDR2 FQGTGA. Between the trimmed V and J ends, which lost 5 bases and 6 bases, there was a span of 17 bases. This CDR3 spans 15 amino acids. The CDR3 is CASSHSGSLGNEQFF. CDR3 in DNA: TGTGCCAGCAGCCACTCGGGGAGTTTGGGCAATGAGCAGTTCTTC.

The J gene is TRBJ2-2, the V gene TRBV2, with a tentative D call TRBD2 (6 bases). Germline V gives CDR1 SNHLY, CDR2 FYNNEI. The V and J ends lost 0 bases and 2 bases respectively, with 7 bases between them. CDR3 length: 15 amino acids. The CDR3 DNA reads TGTGCCAGCAGTGAAGCGGAGGGTAACACCGGGGAGCTGTTTTTT. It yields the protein CASSEAEGNTGELFF. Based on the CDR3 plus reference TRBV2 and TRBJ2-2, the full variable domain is EPEVTQTPSHQVTQMGQEVILRCVPISNHLYFYWYRQILGQKVEFLVSFYNNEISEKSEIFDDQFSVERPDGSNFTLKIRSTKLEDSAMYFCASSEAEGNTGELFFGEGSRLTVL.

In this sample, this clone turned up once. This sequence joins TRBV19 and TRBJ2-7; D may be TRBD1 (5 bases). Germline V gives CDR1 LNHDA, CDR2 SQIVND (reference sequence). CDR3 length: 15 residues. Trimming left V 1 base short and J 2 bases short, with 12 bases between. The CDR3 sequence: CASSIAGSGPYEQYF. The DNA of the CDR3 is TGTGCCAGTAGTATAGCTGGGTCAGGGCCCTACGAGCAGTACTTC.

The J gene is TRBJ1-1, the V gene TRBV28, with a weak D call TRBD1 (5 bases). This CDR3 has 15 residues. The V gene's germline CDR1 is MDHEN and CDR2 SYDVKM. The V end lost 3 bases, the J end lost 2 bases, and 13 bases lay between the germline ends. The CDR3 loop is CASSLVGHLNTEAFF. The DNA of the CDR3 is TGTGCCAGCAGTTTGGTTGGACATCTAAACACTGAAGCTTTCTTT.

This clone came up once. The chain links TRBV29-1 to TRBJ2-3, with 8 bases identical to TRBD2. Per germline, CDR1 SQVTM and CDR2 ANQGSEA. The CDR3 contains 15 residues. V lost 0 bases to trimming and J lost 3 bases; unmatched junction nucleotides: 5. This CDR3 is CSVEDRGGATDTQYF. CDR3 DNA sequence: TGCAGCGTTGAAGATCGGGGGGGGGCGACAGATACGCAGTATTTT.

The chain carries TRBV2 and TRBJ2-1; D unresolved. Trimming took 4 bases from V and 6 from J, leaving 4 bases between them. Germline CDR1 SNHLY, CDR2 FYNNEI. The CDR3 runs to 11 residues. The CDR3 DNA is TGTGCCAGCAGTGCCCGCAATGAGCAGTTCTTC. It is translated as CASSARNEQFF.

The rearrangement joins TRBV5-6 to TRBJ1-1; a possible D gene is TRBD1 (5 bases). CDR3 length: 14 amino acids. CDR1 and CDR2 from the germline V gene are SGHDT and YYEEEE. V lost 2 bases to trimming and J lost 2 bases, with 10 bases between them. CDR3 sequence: CASSFPTVNTEAFF. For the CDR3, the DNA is TGTGCCAGCAGCTTCCCGACAGTAAACACTGAAGCTTTCTTT.

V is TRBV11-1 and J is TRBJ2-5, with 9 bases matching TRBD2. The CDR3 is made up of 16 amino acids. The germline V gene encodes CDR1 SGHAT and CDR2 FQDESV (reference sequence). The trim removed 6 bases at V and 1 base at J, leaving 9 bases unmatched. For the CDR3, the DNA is TGTGCCAGCAGTAGGCGGGAGGGCCTGTCCCAAGAGACCCAGTACTTC. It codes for CASSRREGLSQETQYF.

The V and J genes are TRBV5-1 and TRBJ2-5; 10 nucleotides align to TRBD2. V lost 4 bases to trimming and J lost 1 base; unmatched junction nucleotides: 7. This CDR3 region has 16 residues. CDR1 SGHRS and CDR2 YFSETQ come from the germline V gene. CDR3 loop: CASSGGSGGTQETQYF. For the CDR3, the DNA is TGCGCCAGCAGCGGTGGTAGCGGGGGGACCCAAGAGACCCAGTACTTC.

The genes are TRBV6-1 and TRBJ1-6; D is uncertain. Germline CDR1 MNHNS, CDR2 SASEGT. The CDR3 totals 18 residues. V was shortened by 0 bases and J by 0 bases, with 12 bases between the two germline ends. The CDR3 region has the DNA TGTGCCAGCAGTGAAGCGCCTTACAGTAGCTCCTATAATTCACCCCTCCACTTT. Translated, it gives CASSEAPYSSSYNSPLHF.

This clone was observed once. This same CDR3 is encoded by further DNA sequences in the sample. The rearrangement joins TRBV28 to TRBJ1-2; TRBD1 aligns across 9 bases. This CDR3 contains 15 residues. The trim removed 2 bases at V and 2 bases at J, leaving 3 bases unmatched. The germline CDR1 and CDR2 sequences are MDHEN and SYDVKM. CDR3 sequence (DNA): TGTGCCAGCAGTTTAGGGGGACAGGGAAACTATGGCTACACCTTC. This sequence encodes CASSLGGQGNYGYTF.

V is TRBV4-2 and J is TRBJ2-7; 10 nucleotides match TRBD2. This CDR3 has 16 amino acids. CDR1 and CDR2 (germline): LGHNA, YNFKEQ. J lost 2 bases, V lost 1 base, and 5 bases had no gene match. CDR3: CASSQGGAGGTYEQYF. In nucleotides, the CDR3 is TGTGCCAGCAGCCAAGGGGGAGCGGGAGGGACCTACGAGCAGTACTTC.

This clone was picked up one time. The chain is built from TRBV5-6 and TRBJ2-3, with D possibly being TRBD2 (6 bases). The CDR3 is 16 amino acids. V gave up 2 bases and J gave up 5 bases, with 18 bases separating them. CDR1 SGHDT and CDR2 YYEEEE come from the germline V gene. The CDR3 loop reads CASSFNSAGRVDTQYF. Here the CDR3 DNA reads TGTGCCAGCAGCTTCAATTCTGCGGGGCGAGTAGATACGCAGTATTTT.

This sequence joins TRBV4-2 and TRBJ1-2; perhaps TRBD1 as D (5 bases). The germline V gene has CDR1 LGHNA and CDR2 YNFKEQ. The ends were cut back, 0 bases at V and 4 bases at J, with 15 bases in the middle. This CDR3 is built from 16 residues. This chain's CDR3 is CASSQDRRQLLYGYTF. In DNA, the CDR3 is TGTGCCAGCAGCCAAGACCGCCGACAGCTTCTCTATGGCTACACCTTC.

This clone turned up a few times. This chain's CDR3 is CASSSTSGAETQYF. The CDR3 DNA sequence: TGTGCCAGCAGCTCGACCTCAGGGGCCGAGACCCAGTACTTC. V is TRBV7-9 and J is TRBJ2-5, with D tentatively TRBD1 (6 bases). CDR3 length: 14 residues. V was cut by 4 bases and J by 5 bases, with 14 bases left in between. Germline V gene lookup returns CDR1 SEHNR and CDR2 FQNEAQ (reference sequence).

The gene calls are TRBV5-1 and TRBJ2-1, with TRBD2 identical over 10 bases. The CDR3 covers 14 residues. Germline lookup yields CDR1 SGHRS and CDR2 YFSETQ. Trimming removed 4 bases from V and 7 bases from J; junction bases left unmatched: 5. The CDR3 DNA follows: TGCGCCAGCAGCGTGCAACTAGCGGGGAATGAGCAGTTCTTC. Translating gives CASSVQLAGNEQFF.

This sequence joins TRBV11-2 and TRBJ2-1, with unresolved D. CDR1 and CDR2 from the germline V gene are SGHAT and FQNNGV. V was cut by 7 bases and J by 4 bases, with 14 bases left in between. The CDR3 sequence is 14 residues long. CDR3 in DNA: TGTGCCAGCACCCTCCTTAATTTTTACAATGAGCAGTTCTTC. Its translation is CASTLLNFYNEQFF.

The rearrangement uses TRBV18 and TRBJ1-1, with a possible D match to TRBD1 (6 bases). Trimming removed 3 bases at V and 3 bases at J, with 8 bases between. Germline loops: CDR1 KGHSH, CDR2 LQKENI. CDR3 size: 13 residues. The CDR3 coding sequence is TGTGCCAGCTCACCGCCAGGGGACACTGAAGCTTTCTTT. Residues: CASSPPGDTEAFF.

The CDR3 coding sequence is TGCAGCGTTGACAGGGCAGCTTTCTTT. Translating gives CSVDRAAFF. This chain joins TRBV29-1 and TRBJ1-1; D may be TRBD1 (5 bases). The CDR3 is 9 residues long. The V end was cut by 3 bases, the J end by 10 bases, with 6 bases between. CDR1 is SQVTM and CDR2 is ANQGSEA in the germline V gene.

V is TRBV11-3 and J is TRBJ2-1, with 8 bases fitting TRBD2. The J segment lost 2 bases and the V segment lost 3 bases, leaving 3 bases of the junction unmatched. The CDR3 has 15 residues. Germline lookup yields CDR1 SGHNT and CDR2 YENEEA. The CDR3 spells CASSFTSGPYNEQFF. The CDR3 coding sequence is TGTGCCAGCAGCTTTACTAGCGGTCCCTACAATGAGCAGTTCTTC.

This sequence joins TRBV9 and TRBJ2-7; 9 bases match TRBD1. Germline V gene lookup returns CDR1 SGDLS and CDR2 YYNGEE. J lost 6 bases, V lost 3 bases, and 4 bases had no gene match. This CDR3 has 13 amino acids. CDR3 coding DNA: TGTGCCAGCAGCGCCGGGACAGGGCCCGAGCAGTACTTC. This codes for CASSAGTGPEQYF.

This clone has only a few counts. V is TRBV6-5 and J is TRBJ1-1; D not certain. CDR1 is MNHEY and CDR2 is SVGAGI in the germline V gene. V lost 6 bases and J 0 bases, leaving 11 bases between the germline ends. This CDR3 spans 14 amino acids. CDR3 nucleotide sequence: TGTGCCAGCAGGTCGGTGGGCATGAACACTGAAGCTTTCTTT. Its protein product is CASRSVGMNTEAFF.

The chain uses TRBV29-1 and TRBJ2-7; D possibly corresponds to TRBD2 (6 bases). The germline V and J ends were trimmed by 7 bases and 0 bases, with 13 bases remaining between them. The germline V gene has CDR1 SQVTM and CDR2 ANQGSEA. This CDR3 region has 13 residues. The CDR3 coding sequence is TGCAGCGCCGGGACCGGGAGCTCCTACGAGCAGTACTTC. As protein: CSAGTGSSYEQYF.

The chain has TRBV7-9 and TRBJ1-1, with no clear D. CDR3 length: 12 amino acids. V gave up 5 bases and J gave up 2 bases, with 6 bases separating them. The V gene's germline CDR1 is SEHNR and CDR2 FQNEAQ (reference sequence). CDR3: CASSRSNTEAFF. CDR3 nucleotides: TGTGCCAGCAGCCGTTCTAACACTGAAGCTTTCTTT.

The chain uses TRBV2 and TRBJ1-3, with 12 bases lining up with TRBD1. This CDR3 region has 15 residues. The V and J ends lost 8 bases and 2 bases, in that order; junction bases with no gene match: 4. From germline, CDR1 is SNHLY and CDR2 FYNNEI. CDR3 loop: CASRDRGLAGNTIYF. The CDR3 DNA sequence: TGTGCCAGCCGGGACAGGGGGCTGGCTGGAAACACCATATATTTT.

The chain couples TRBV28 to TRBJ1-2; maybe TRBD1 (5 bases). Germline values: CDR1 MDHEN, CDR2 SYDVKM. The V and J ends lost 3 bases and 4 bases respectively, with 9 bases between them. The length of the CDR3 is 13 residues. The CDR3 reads CASSFAGGYGYTF. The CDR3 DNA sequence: TGTGCCAGCAGTTTCGCGGGGGGCTATGGCTACACCTTC.

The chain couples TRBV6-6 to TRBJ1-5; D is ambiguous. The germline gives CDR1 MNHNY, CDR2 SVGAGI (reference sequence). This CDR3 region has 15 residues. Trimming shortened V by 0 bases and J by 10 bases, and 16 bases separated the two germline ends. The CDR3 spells CASSYSTGSPGPQHF. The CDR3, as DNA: TGTGCCAGCAGTTACTCGACGGGCAGCCCGGGACCCCAGCATTTT.

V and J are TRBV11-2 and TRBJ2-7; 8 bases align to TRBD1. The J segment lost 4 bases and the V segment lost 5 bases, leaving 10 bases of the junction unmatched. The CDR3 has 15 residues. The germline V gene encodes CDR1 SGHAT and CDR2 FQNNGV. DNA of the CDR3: TGTGCCAGCAGCGCCCTAGACAGGGGTGCGTACGAGCAGTACTTC. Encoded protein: CASSALDRGAYEQYF.

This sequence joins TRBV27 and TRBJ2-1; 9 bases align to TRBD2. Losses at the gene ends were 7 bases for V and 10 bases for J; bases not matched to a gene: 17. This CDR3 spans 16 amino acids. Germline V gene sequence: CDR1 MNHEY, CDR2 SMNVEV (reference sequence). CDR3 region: CASTPGGRGGRSEQFF. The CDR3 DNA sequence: TGTGCCAGCACCCCTGGGGGGCGGGGGGGCCGTTCCGAGCAGTTCTTC.

The CDR3 spells CASSYTGTVGYTF. The CDR3 DNA sequence: TGTGCCAGCAGTTACACGGGGACAGTCGGCTACACCTTC. The J gene is TRBJ1-2, the V gene TRBV6-5; 7 nucleotides agree with TRBD1. V shed 2 bases, J shed 8 bases, and the junction held 5 bases outside the gene matches. The V gene's germline CDR1 is MNHEY and CDR2 SVGAGI. This CDR3 spans 13 amino acids.